This is a list of T cell receptor beta chains from one sample in a study of blood T cells in healthy people across ages. TCRdb analysed the 5' RACE reads with MiXCR anew, one entry per CDR3 protein. The sample shows 790,000 or so distinct CDR3 sequences, about 42% of them seen only once. The material sequenced was blood. The receptors derive from an elderly man in good health. Both conserved end residues are trimmed from each CDR3.

TRBV7-3	ASSLRQGGNEQF
TRBV18	ASSPYEDHTQY
TRBV5-1	AGSLSNYGYT
TRBV7-2	ASMLAGSPYNEQF
TRBV11-1	ASSLLRGELF
TRBV5-1	ASSLDSGGRINEQY
TRBV7-2	ASSFSSGSYNEQF
TRBV12-3/TRBV12-4	ASNRGGGGTEAF
TRBV3-1	ASSPQGLAGPYEQY
TRBV5-4	ASSLNREEKLF
TRBV7-9	ASSLEESSGGPSSYNEQF
TRBV12-3/TRBV12-4	ASIHSDRGDQPQH
TRBV29-1	SVERQGGSSYNEQF
TRBV29-1	SVERSYGYT
TRBV7-9	ASSLDGPVDTQY
TRBV5-1	ASSLAVGDTTYEQY
TRBV27	ASSDRGEGYT
TRBV6-2/TRBV6-3	ASRPTGGTASSSYNEQF
TRBV7-9	ASVAYEGEQF
TRBV29-1	SVVAGASGYEQY
TRBV5-1	ASSLGSLAGDNEQF
TRBV4-2	ASSHFYNAAGEDTQY
TRBV5-1	ASSPQDLGGEETQY
TRBV24-1	ATSDPNSGAYNEQF
TRBV5-1	ASSLGKTGGSEQY
TRBV11-2	ATTRDEQY
TRBV20-1	SARDLQRVETQY
TRBV6-5	ASSSPRTRAYGYT
TRBV6-1	ASSKNPRGSSTDTQY
TRBV7-2	ASRQYQGRTTGELF
TRBV21-1	ASSDVGRAHEQY
TRBV7-2	ASSLETHTQY
TRBV12-3/TRBV12-4	ASTPMLAGGVYEQY
TRBV5-1	ASSLLQGARYEQY
TRBV4-3	ASSQTVGRTDTQY
TRBV7-2	ASSLRTGNQETQY
TRBV30	AWSATLSTDTQY
TRBV6-2/TRBV6-3	ASSYSFSGRFSYNEQF
TRBV29-1	SVVGQGRNDYGNEQY
TRBV5-6	ASSLRILGTQY
TRBV27	ASGPGASYGYT
TRBV5-1	ASSSDMTRTSYNEQY